This TCR beta chain was sequenced during a study of tissue T cells after allogeneic stem cell transplantation (dated by TCRdb to 2021 to 2024). Regarding the complete study: When multiple samples of a tissue were available, H&E sections were reviewed by a pathologist, and samples with histologically apparent lymphocytes were prioritized for sequencing. TCR beta repertoires were profiled across many tissues obtained from research autopsies of patients with and without GVHD, as well as in mouse models of GVHD. The human arm was conducted as a prospective observational study, and neither blinding nor randomization was performed. The full study reports these points: Within patients, how anatomically similar tissues were was a major factor shaping TCR repertoire composition, regardless of disease or transplant status. The study did not establish which tissue TCRs were alloreactive or antigen-specific, and some clones may have been host cells that persisted. Not many T cell clones showed up in more than one patient, yet clustering based on motifs uncovered repertoire signatures that were shared across patients in a tissue-specific way. Blood and spleen T cells captured only a limited portion of the TCR repertoire detected in tissues, in both patients and mice. The patient cohort was small and varied clinically, and sampling depth was recognized as a limitation. No blood samples were available for the non-GVHD comparator patients.

This clone was found a few times. The antigen it binds to is not known. The input lacks base qualities; no much larger clone sits a single base away. What the time point label conveys for this sample: human tissue collected at research (rapid) autopsy. Three non-HCT comparator patients with other cancers, who had at least five GI tract samples and no known GI disease at death, were retrospectively selected. After a median post-mortem interval of roughly 9.4 hours, the autopsy tissues collected included GI sites spanning esophagus to rectum, along with liver, skin and lymphoid organs including spleen. Each autopsy specimen was cut in two, with one portion flash-frozen in liquid nitrogen and the remainder formalin-fixed, and the outer muscle layers of GI specimens were removed. To extract genomic DNA from frozen tissues, either the Mag-Bind Blood & Tissue DNA HDQ 96 Kit on a Chemagic 360 or the DNeasy Blood & Tissue Kit was used. Because of concern about red blood cell contamination, extracted DNA underwent additional purification with the Genomic DNA Clean & Concentrator-25 kit.

The library came from the immunoSEQ multiplex PCR assay. Adaptive Biotechnologies performed the TCRbeta CDR3 sequencing at survey depth and reported CDR3 sequences, V/J genes, productive frequency and template counts. Amplification of TCR beta CDR3 regions started from genomic DNA instead of RNA. As for the authors' bioinformatics: Pairwise repertoire overlap between tissues was quantified with Jensen-Shannon divergence, where 1 means complete divergence and 0 identical. Based on pairwise JSD values, tissues were grouped by single-linkage agglomerative hierarchical clustering, and the results were shown as dendrograms. GLIPH2 was applied to all patient samples using simulation_depth 1000, kmer_min_depth 3, and cdr3_length_cutoff 8, and only groups with more than two unique CDR3s were retained. A standardized tissue-overlap score was generated by extrapolating Jaccard GLIPH-group overlap across patients to a standard repertoire size of 1000 clones. Linear mixed-effect models, with tissue included as a fixed effect and individual included as a random effect, were used to assess associations of diversity with clinical or experimental variables. In its TCRdb copy, this immuneACCESS table keeps in-frame sequences only and misses some clones. Where compared with another copy, unresolved V genes explain less than half of these, and the others have no known cause. V and J calls plus clone size are reproduced from that table; the DNA served to infer D and trimming. Present in this sample are 20,000 to 30,000 clones, around 79% of which were seen just once. Together, the top ten hold roughly 7.7% of the sample.

The receptor's source is a female donor older than 55 with lung cancer. The starting material was tissue from the ileum, obtained at autopsy.

The DNA reads as follows: TGTGCCAGCAGCTTGGCCAAGCTTGGCTACACCTTC. Its translation is CASSLAKLGYTF. In this chain, TRBV5-6 is recombined with TRBJ1-2; the D gene is unclear. CDR1 is given as SGHDT and CDR2 as YYEEEE, both from the germline V gene. V and J lose 0 bases and 7 bases, and a span of 7 bases separates them. Reading from cysteine to phenylalanine, the CDR3 counts 12 amino acids. Only the CDR3 DNA stays, 36 bases, in frame from base 1.